These 4 T cell receptor beta chains were sequenced from one sample in a study of blood T cell repertoires in COVID-19. Clones were sequenced by immunoSEQ multiplex PCR, and TCRdb holds only the in-frame ones, with some missing. The sample has some 120,000 clones; 85% are singletons. Sequencing was performed on peripheral blood. These receptors were taken from a woman at least 80 years old with COVID-19, enrolled during active disease.

This sequence joins TRBV9 and TRBJ1-5; the D gene is possibly TRBD1 (5 bases). The CDR3 runs to 16 residues. Trimming cost V 4 bases and J 2 bases, with 16 bases left between them. The germline gives CDR1 SGDLS, CDR2 YYNGEE. CDR3 DNA: TGTGCCAGCAGCCCGGGGGGAGGGAAGGGCAATCAGCCCCAGCATTTT. This gives the protein CASSPGGGKGNQPQHF. The variable domain in full, completed from reference TRBV9 and TRBJ1-5, reads DSGVTQTPKHLITATGQRVTLRCSPRSGDLSVYWYQQSLDQGLQFLIQYYNGEERAKGNILERFSAQQFPDLHSELNLSSLELGDSALYFCASSPGGGKGNQPQHFGDGTRLSIL.

V gene TRBV7-9 combines with J gene TRBJ1-1, with a possible D match to TRBD1 (6 bases). CDR3 length equals 15 residues. CDR1 is SEHNR, CDR2 FQNEAQ, per germline (reference sequence). Trimming removed 5 bases at V and 1 base at J, with 14 bases between. CDR3 sequence (DNA): TGTGCCAGCAGCAATAAACAGGGCGCGAACACTGAAGCTTTCTTT. Translated, it gives CASSNKQGANTEAFF. Variable domain in full (rest from reference TRBV7-9 and TRBJ1-1): DTGVSQNPRHKITKRGQNVTFRCDPISEHNRLYWYRQTLGQGPEFLTYFQNEAQLEKSRLLSDRFSAERPKGSFSTLEIQRTEQGDSAMYLCASSNKQGANTEAFFGQGTRLTVV.

The rearrangement links TRBV7-9 to TRBJ2-7, with D possibly TRBD1 on 5 matching bases. CDR3 length: 12 amino acids. The V and J ends lost 4 bases and 4 bases respectively, with 8 bases between them. Germline-derived CDR1 and CDR2 are SEHNR and FQNEAQ (reference sequence). CDR3 DNA sequence: TGTGCCAGCAGCTCGCAGGGATACGAGCAGTACTTC. Protein product: CASSSQGYEQYF.

The gene calls are TRBV6-6 and TRBJ1-2; the D gene is possibly TRBD1 (6 bases). Germline assignment: CDR1 MNHNY and CDR2 SVGAGI (reference sequence). V was pared by 3 bases and J by 2 bases, with 13 bases between. The CDR3 is 15 amino acids. For the CDR3, the DNA is TGTGCCAGCAGTTATAATTCAGGGGCCAACTATGGCTACACCTTC. Amino acids: CASSYNSGANYGYTF.